This is a list of T cell receptor beta chains from one sample in a study of shared clonotypes between healthy human individuals. Sequencing used immunoSEQ multiplex PCR; TCRdb keeps in-frame clones, though not all of them. The data contain fewer than 130,000 clones, roughly 70% of them seen just once; the ten biggest clones take up over 20%. Specimen: memory CD8+ T cells sorted from blood. These receptors were taken from a woman under 40 in good health. CDR3s include the opening cysteine and the closing phenylalanine or tryptophan. A D gene is named only where the DNA matches it firmly. Size tells how often a clone was seen (once, few, many) or the class of an expanded clone, and some rows leave it out.

>.|TRBV27|TRBJ2-7|few
TGTGCCAGCAGTTTTCCCGGGTCAACCTACGAGCAGTACTTC
CASSFPGSTYEQYF
>TRBD2|TRBV7-6|TRBJ2-7|.
TGTGCCAGCAGCTTTTCCCCTGCTAGCGGGAGGGCCTACGAGCAGTACTTC
CASSFSPASGRAYEQYF
>.|TRBV5-1|TRBJ2-5|.
TGCGCCAGCAGCTTTCTGCAAGAGACCCAGTACTTC
CASSFLQETQYF
>.|TRBV5-4|TRBJ1-2|.
TGTGCCAGCAGCTTTGGTACCTATGGCTACACCTTC
CASSFGTYGYTF
>.|TRBV16|TRBJ2-1|.
TGTGCCAGCAGTCAAACGAGGTTAGGCGAGCAGTTCTTC
CASSQTRLGEQFF
>TRBD2|TRBV9|TRBJ2-2|once
TGTGCCAGCAGCGCCCGGAAATTGGGGCTAGCGGGACCGAACACCGGGGAGCTGTTTTTT
CASSARKLGLAGPNTGELFF
>TRBD2|TRBV7-8|TRBJ2-7|.
TGTGCCAGCAGCAAGGGACTAAACTACGAGCAGTACTTC
CASSKGLNYEQYF
>.|TRBV6-1|TRBJ1-3|.
TGTGCCAGCAGTGCCCAGGAGGCCTCTGGAAACACCATATATTTT
CASSAQEASGNTIYF
>TRBD2|TRBV28|TRBJ2-2|.
TGTGCCAGCAGCCGAAGCAGCGGGAGGTGGTACACCGGGGAGCTGTTTTTT
CASSRSSGRWYTGELFF
>TRBD1|TRBV7-9|TRBJ2-5|.
TGTGCCAGCAGCTTAGCATCCTGGGACAGGGGGTACCAAGAGACCCAGTACTTC
CASSLASWDRGYQETQYF
>.|TRBV27|TRBJ2-5|.
TGTGCCAGCAGTTTAAATCCTATACGGGAGACCCAGTACTTC
CASSLNPIRETQYF
>.|TRBV7-9|TRBJ1-1|.
TGTGCCAGCAGCCCGTTGCAGGGAGACATCACTGAAGCTTTCTTT
CASSPLQGDITEAFF
>TRBD1|TRBV6-6|TRBJ2-7|.
TGTGCCAGCAGTTCAGGGACAGGGATCTACGAGCAGTACTTC
CASSSGTGIYEQYF
>TRBD2|TRBV28|TRBJ2-7|.
TGTGCCAGCAGTCGGGGACTAGCGGATACCTACGAGCAGTACTTC
CASSRGLADTYEQYF
>.|TRBV14|TRBJ2-6|.
TGTGCCAGCAGCCAGGGCACTAGGTCCGCCTACTCTGGGGCCAACGTCCTGACTTTC
CASSQGTRSAYSGANVLTF
>.|TRBV7-9|TRBJ2-7|.
TGTGCCAGCAGCTCGCAGACAGCCTCCTACGAGCAGTACTTC
CASSSQTASYEQYF
>TRBD2|TRBV2|TRBJ2-5|few
TGTGCCAGCAGTGATGCCCTAGCGGGATCAGTTGGAGAGACCCAGTACTTC
CASSDALAGSVGETQYF
>TRBD2|TRBV13|TRBJ2-5|.
TGTGCCAGCAGCTTAGAGGGACTAGCGGGAGTAGAGACCCAGTACTTC
CASSLEGLAGVETQYF
>.|TRBV5-1|TRBJ1-2|many
TGCGCCAGCAGCTTGGAGAGGTTCTACGATGGCTACACCTTC
CASSLERFYDGYTF
>.|TRBV9|TRBJ2-5|.
TGTGCCAGCAGCGTAGAGATAGGAGCAGAGACCCAGTACTTC
CASSVEIGAETQYF
>.|TRBV5-4|TRBJ2-1|.
TGTGCCAGCAGCTTCCACAGCTCCTACAATGAGCAGTTCTTC
CASSFHSSYNEQFF
>TRBD2|TRBV15|TRBJ2-1|once
TGTGCCACCAGCAGAACACTAGCGGGACGTGAGCAGTTCTTC
CATSRTLAGREQFF
>TRBD1|TRBV28|TRBJ2-2|.
TGTGCCAGCCGGACAGGGTCGGCCGGGGAGCTGTTTTTT
CASRTGSAGELFF
>TRBD2|TRBV4-2|TRBJ2-1|.
TGTGCCAGCAGCCATCGACTAGCGGGAAGGAACAATGAGCAGTTCTTC
CASSHRLAGRNNEQFF
>TRBD1|TRBV10-3|TRBJ1-1|once
TGTGCCATCAGTGAGTCGAGTAGACTTGGGACAGAAGATGAAGCTTTCTTT
CAISESSRLGTEDEAFF
>.|TRBV2|TRBJ2-1|.
TGTGCCAGCATTAGGATTAGGGGGGAGCAGTTCTTC
CASIRIRGEQFF
>TRBD2|TRBV7-9|TRBJ2-2|.
TGTGCCAGCAGCTCTAGCGGGACGTTCGCGAACACCGGGGAGCTGTTTTTT
CASSSSGTFANTGELFF
>.|TRBV21-1|TRBJ2-7|.
TGTGCCAGCAGCAAAGAAAGGTCCCCGTACGAGCAGTACTTC
CASSKERSPYEQYF
>.|TRBV28|TRBJ2-7|.
TGTGCCAGCAGTTTAGCCCCAATATCCTACGAGCAGTACTTC
CASSLAPISYEQYF
>.|TRBV2|TRBJ2-1|.
TGTGCCAGCAGAGATACCGGGACACCCGTCGGTGAGCAGTTCTTC
CASRDTGTPVGEQFF
>.|TRBV4-1|TRBJ1-1|.
TGCGCCAGCAGCTCCAGAGGGGGAGTGAACACTGAAGCTTTCTTT
CASSSRGGVNTEAFF
>.|TRBV27|TRBJ2-7|few
TGTGCCAGCAGCGGGGGTTCCTACGAGCAGTACTTC
CASSGGSYEQYF
>.|TRBV19|TRBJ2-7|.
TGTGCCAGTAGCCTTAGGTCCTCGAACGAGCAGTACTTC
CASSLRSSNEQYF
>TRBD1|TRBV5-1|TRBJ2-5|.
TGCGCCAGCAGCCCTCGGGACAGCAAAGAGACCCAGTACTTC
CASSPRDSKETQYF
>TRBD2|TRBV10-1|TRBJ2-3|once
TGCGCCAGCAGTCCCGGGACTAGCTTTCCGTATTTT
CASSPGTSFPYF
>.|TRBV6-1|TRBJ2-5|.
TGTGCCAGCAGTGAAGTTACAGGAGAGAAAGAGACCCAGTACTTC
CASSEVTGEKETQYF
>.|TRBV19|TRBJ2-3|.
TGTGCCAGTAGTTTCCGCACAGATACGCAGTATTTT
CASSFRTDTQYF
>.|TRBV11-2|TRBJ2-7|.
TGTGCCAGCAGCGGACCTGGACTCTACGAGCAGTACTTC
CASSGPGLYEQYF
>.|TRBV5-1|TRBJ2-1|.
TGCGCCAGCAGCTTGGGTAGAAATGAGCAGTTCTTC
CASSLGRNEQFF
>.|TRBV7-2|TRBJ1-5|.
TGTGCCAGCAGCTTGGTGGAAAGCAATCAGCCCCAGCATTTT
CASSLVESNQPQHF
>TRBD2|TRBV6-7|TRBJ2-3|few
TGTGCCAGCAGTCAGTTACTAGCGGGAGGGCCCTGCACAGATACGCAGTATTTT
CASSQLLAGGPCTDTQYF
>.|TRBV27|TRBJ1-5|.
TGTGCCAGCAGTTTCGGTGGAAACAGGCAGCCCCAGCATTTT
CASSFGGNRQPQHF
>.|TRBV6-5|TRBJ2-7|.
TGTGCCAGCGGGACACACACCTACGAGCAGTACTTC
CASGTHTYEQYF
>.|TRBV5-4|TRBJ2-7|many
TGTGCCAGCAGCACCGACTACGAGCAGTACTTC
CASSTDYEQYF
>TRBD1|TRBV5-1|TRBJ2-1|.
TGCGCCAGCAGCGATAGGACAGGGTCCCAATATGAGCAGTTCTTC
CASSDRTGSQYEQFF
>.|TRBV2|TRBJ1-5|.
TGTGCCAGCAGTGAGGGGGCCTTAGTTCAGCCCCAGCATTTT
CASSEGALVQPQHF
>TRBD2|TRBV7-3|TRBJ2-7|.
TGTGCCAGCAGCTTAGGACTAGCTTACGAGCAGTACTTC
CASSLGLAYEQYF
>TRBD1|TRBV28|TRBJ1-3|few
TGTGCCAGCAGTTTTGGACAGGGGTACACCATATATTTT
CASSFGQGYTIYF
>.|TRBV28|TRBJ1-2|.
TGTGCCAGCAGTTTACGGTATGGCTACACCTTC
CASSLRYGYTF
>TRBD1|TRBV7-9|TRBJ1-1|few
TGTGCCAGCAGACGAACAGGGGGCCCTAGTGAAGCTTTCTTT
CASRRTGGPSEAFF
>.|TRBV28|TRBJ2-7|.
TGTGCCAGCAGTTCCACTATTCCCTACGAGCAGTACTTC
CASSSTIPYEQYF